This T cell receptor beta chain was sequenced in a study of blood T cells in healthy people across ages. Across the study: Through template switching, about one barcoded beta molecule was captured per two T cells, as measured in model experiments.

This clonotype was detected ten times or more. The antigen is not known. Trimming shortened V by 7 bases and J by 2 bases, and 13 bases separated the two germline ends. This CDR3 region has 13 residues. The germline V gene has CDR1 SQVTM and CDR2 ANQGSEA. A second PCR of 7 to 11 cycles used a sample-barcoded 5' primer and a J-beta primer mix. Through a template-switch adaptor with 12 random nucleotides, each cDNA molecule received a tag. TCRdb passed the 5' RACE reads through MiXCR, listing each CDR3 protein once. The sample lists around 650,000 distinct CDR3 sequences, approximately 30% occurring once. Points from the study as a whole: Nothing was known about donor CMV status, and this possibly confounded expanded clonotype changes. A conclusive naive versus antigen-experienced comparison was prevented by the unsorted PBMCs.

The sequence came from a woman of 80 years or more in good health. Sequences were obtained from blood. The V gene is TRBV29-1, the J gene TRBJ2-3; D is possibly TRBD1 (6 bases). CDR3 sequence reads: CSAHGQFTDTQYF. DNA for the CDR3: TGCAGCGCGCACGGACAGTTCACAGATACGCAGTATTTT.